This TCR beta chain was sequenced during a study of shared clonotypes between healthy human individuals. General study results and limits: Represented genetic and exposure-history diversity was restricted by having few donors.

Original handling: Junction-only sequences without quality scores came from ImmunoSEQ, so filtering differed. This table comes from immunoSEQ multiplex PCR, and its TCRdb copy is limited to in-frame clones, with some not included. From that table come the V and J calls and clone size; the DNA was used to work out D and trimming. The sample carries a few hundred thousand clones, roughly 87% recorded once. Turning to this clone: The target antigen is unknown. Other DNA sequences from this sample encode an identical CDR3 as well.

The source of this sequence is a man younger than 30 in good health. Specimen: memory CD8+ T cells sorted from blood. Subset: CD45RO+ cells pooled with CCR7-negative TemRA cells.

The CDR3 sequence is CASSFSVAKNIQYF. The CDR3 coding sequence is TGTGCCAGCAGTTTTTCGGTAGCCAAAAACATTCAGTACTTC. This chain links TRBV28 with TRBJ2-4, with D uncertain. Germline V gene lookup returns CDR1 MDHEN and CDR2 SYDVKM. Trimming removed 3 bases at V and 0 bases at J, with 6 bases between. The CDR3 has 14 amino acids.